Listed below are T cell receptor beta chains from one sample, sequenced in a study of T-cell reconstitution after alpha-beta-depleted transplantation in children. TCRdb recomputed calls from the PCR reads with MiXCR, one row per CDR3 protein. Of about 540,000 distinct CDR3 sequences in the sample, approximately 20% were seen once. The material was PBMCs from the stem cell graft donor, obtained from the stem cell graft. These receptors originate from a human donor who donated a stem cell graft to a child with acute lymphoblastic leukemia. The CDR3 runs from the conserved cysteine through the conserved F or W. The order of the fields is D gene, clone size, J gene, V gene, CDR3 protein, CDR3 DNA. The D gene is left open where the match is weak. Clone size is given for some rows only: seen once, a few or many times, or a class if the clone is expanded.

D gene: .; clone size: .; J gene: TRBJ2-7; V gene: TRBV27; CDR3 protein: CASSFTSLRLAYEQYF; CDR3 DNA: TGTGCCAGCAGTTTCACCAGCTTGAGACTCGCCTACGAGCAGTACTTC
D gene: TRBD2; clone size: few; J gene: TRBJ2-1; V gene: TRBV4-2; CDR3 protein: CASSHPRSSGRQHNEQFF; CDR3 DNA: TGTGCCAGCAGCCACCCTAGGAGTAGCGGGAGACAGCACAATGAGCAGTTCTTC
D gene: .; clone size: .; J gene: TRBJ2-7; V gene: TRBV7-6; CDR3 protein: CASGGSYEQYF; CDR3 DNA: TGTGCCAGCGGGGGATCCTACGAGCAGTACTTC
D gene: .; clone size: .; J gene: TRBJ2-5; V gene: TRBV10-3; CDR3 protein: CATAGSSQETQYF; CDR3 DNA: TGTGCCACCGCGGGGTCCTCCCAAGAGACCCAGTACTTC
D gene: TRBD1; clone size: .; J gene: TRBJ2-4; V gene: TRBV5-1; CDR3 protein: CASSSYRTGKDIQYF; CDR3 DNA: TGCGCCAGCAGCTCCTACCGGACAGGGAAGGACATTCAGTACTTC
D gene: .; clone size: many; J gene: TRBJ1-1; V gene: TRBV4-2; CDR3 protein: CASSHGNTEAFF; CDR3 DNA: TGTGCCAGCAGCCACGGGAACACTGAAGCTTTCTTT
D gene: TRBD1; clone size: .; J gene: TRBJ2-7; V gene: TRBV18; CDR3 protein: CASSPAGGFPYEQYF; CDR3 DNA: TGTGCCAGCTCACCAGCAGGGGGATTCCCCTACGAGCAGTACTTC
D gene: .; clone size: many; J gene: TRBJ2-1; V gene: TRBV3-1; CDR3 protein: CASSPEDLSGEQFF; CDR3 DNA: TGTGCCAGCAGCCCAGAGGACCTTAGCGGTGAGCAGTTCTTC
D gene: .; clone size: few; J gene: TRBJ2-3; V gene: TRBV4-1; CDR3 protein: CASSTPGRSTTDTQYF; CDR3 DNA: TGCGCCAGCAGCACACCGGGCCGAAGCACGACAGATACGCAGTATTTT
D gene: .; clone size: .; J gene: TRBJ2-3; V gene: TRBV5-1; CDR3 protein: CASSFRSDTQYF; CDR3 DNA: TGCGCCAGCAGCTTTAGATCAGATACGCAGTATTTT
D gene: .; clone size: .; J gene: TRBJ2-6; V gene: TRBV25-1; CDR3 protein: CASSGPGRPGANVLTF; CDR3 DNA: TGTGCCAGCAGTGGTCCAGGGCGGCCTGGGGCCAACGTCCTGACTTTC
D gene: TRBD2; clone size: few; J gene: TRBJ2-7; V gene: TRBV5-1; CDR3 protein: CASSLASGSVRSYEQYF; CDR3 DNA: TGCGCCAGCAGCTTGGCTAGCGGGAGTGTTAGGTCCTACGAGCAGTACTTC
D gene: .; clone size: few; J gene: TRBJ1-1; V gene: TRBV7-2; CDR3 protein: CASSYRARTEAFF; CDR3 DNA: TGTGCCAGCAGCTACAGGGCGAGGACTGAAGCTTTCTTT
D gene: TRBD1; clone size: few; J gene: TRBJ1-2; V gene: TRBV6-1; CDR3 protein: CASSGTDIRYGYTF; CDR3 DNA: TGTGCCAGCAGCGGGACAGACATCCGCTATGGCTACACCTTC
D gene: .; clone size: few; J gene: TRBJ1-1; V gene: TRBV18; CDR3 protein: CASSLLDSTEAFF; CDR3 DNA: TGTGCCAGCTCACTACTCGACAGCACTGAAGCTTTCTTT
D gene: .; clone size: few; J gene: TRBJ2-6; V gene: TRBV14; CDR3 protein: CASSQRWSGANVLTF; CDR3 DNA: TGTGCCAGCAGCCAAAGGTGGTCTGGGGCCAACGTCCTGACTTTC
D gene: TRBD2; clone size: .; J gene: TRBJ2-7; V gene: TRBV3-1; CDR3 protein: CASSLAAWGTSGSSYEQYF; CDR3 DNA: TGTGCCAGCAGTTTAGCAGCGTGGGGGACTAGCGGAAGCTCCTACGAGCAGTACTTC
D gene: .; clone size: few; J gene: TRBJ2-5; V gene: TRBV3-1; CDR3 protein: CASSQGRRKETQYF; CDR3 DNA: TGTGCCAGCAGCCAAGGGCGGAGGAAAGAGACCCAGTACTTC
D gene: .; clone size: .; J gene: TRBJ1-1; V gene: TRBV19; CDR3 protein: CASSMDSLNTEAFF; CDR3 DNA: TGTGCCAGTAGTATGGACAGCTTGAACACTGAAGCTTTCTTT
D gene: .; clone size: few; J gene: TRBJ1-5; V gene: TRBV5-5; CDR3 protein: CASSAGYNQPQHF; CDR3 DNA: TGTGCCAGCAGCGCAGGGTACAATCAGCCCCAGCATTTT
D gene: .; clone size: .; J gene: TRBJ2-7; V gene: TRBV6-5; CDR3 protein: CASSYGRVYEQYF; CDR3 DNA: TGTGCCAGCAGTTATGGCAGGGTGTACGAGCAGTACTTC
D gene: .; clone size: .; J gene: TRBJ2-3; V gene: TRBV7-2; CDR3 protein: CASRYSADTQYF; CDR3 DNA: TGTGCCAGCAGATATTCGGCAGATACGCAGTATTTT
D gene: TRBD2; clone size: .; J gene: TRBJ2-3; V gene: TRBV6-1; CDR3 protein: CASSRSGASTDTQYF; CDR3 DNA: TGTGCCAGCAGCCGCAGCGGGGCTAGCACAGATACGCAGTATTTT
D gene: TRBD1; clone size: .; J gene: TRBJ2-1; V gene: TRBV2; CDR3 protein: CASSDGDRIYNEQFF; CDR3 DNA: TGTGCCAGCAGTGATGGGGACAGGATTTACAATGAGCAGTTCTTC
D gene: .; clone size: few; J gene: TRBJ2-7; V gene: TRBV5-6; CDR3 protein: CASSLGQATYEQYF; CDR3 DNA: TGTGCCAGCAGCTTGGGGCAGGCCACCTACGAGCAGTACTTC
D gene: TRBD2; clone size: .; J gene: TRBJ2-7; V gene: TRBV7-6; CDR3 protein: CASSSSSGLAGHEQYF; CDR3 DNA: TGTGCCAGCAGCTCGAGCTCGGGACTAGCGGGACACGAGCAGTACTTC
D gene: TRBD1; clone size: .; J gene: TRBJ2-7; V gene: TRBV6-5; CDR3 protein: CASSHLIQGDYEQYF; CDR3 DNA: TGTGCCAGCAGTCACCTAATACAGGGGGACTACGAGCAGTACTTC
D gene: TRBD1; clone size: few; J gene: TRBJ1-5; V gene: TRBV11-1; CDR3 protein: CASSLVPGTAVTNQPQHF; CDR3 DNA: TGTGCCAGCAGCTTGGTCCCCGGGACAGCTGTAACCAATCAGCCCCAGCATTTT
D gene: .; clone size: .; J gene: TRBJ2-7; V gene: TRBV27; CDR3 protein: CASSLSSGEQYF; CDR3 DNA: TGTGCCAGCAGTTTATCTAGTGGCGAGCAGTACTTC
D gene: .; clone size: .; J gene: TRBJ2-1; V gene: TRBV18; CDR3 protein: CASSFADSAHEQFF; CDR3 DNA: TGTGCCAGCTCATTCGCTGACTCGGCCCATGAGCAGTTCTTC
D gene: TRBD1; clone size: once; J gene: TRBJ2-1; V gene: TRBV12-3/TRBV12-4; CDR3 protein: CASSFFGQDNEQFF; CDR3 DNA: TGTGCCAGCAGTTTTTTTGGACAGGACAATGAGCAGTTCTTC
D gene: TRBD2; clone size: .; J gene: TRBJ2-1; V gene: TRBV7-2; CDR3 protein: CASSSGGSGSYNEQFF; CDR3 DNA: TGTGCCAGCAGCTCGGGGGGGAGCGGGAGTTACAATGAGCAGTTCTTC
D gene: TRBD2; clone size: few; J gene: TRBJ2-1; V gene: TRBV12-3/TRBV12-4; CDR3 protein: CASTRGLAGGNEQFF; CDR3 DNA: TGTGCCAGCACCCGGGGACTAGCGGGAGGCAATGAGCAGTTCTTC
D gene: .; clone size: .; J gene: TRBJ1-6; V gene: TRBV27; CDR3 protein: CASSLSARPNSPLHF; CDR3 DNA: TGTGCCAGCAGTTTATCGGCCAGGCCGAATTCACCCCTCCACTTT
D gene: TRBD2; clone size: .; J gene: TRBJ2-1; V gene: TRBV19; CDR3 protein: CASSPVSGDISYNEQFF; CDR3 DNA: TGTGCCAGTAGTCCCGTTAGCGGGGACATATCCTACAATGAGCAGTTCTTC
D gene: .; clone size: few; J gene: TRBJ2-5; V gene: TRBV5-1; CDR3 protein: CASSLEWGWEETQYF; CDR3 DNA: TGCGCCAGCAGCTTGGAATGGGGTTGGGAAGAGACCCAGTACTTC
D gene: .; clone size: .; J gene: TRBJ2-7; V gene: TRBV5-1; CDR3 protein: CASSLALGDVEQYF; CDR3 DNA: TGCGCCAGCAGCTTGGCCTTAGGCGACGTCGAGCAGTACTTC
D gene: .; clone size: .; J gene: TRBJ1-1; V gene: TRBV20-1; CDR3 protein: CSARVGIGRTEAFF; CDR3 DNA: TGCAGTGCTAGAGTAGGGATAGGGCGCACTGAAGCTTTCTTT
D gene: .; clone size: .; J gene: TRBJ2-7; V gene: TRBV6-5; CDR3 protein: CASSYLPLYEQYF; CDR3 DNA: TGTGCCAGCAGTTACCTTCCCTTATACGAGCAGTACTTC
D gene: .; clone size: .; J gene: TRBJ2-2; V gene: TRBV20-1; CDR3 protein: CSASEGGELFF; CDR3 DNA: TGCAGTGCTAGCGAAGGCGGGGAGCTGTTTTTT
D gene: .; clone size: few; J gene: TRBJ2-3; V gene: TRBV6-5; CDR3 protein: CASSYAPASTDTQYF; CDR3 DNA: TGTGCCAGCAGTTATGCACCAGCGAGCACAGATACGCAGTATTTT
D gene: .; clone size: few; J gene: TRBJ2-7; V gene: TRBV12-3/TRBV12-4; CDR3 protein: CASSWVASYEQYF; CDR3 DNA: TGTGCCAGCAGTTGGGTCGCCTCCTACGAGCAGTACTTC
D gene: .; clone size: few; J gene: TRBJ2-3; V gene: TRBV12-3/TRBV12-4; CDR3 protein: CAIRRNRQDTDTQYF; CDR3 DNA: TGTGCCATCCGACGTAATCGGCAAGACACAGATACGCAGTATTTT
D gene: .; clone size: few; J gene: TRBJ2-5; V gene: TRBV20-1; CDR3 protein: CSAPLGGIETQYF; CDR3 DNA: TGCAGTGCCCCCTTAGGGGGAATAGAGACCCAGTACTTC
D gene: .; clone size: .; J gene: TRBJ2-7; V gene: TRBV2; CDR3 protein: CASSGVLAAGSYEQYF; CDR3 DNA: TGTGCCAGCAGTGGGGTCCTCGCAGCCGGCTCCTACGAGCAGTACTTC
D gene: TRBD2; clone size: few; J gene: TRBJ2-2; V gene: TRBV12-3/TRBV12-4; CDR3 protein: CASSPLGLPTGELFF; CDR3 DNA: TGTGCCAGCAGCCCTTTGGGACTACCCACCGGGGAGCTGTTTTTT
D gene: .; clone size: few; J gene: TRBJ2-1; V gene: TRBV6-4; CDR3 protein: CASRPAVEQFF; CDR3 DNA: TGTGCCAGCCGGCCGGCGGTTGAGCAGTTCTTC
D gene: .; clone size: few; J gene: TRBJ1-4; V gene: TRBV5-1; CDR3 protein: CASSPRGLGEKLFF; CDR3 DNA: TGCGCCAGCAGCCCCCGTGGACTCGGAGAAAAACTGTTTTTT
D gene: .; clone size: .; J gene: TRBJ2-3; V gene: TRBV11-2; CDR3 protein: CASSTSPPDTQYF; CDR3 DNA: TGTGCCAGCAGCACAAGTCCACCAGATACGCAGTATTTT
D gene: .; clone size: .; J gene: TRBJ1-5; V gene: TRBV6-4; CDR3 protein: CASSEVSNQPQHF; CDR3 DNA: TGTGCCAGCAGTGAAGTAAGCAATCAGCCCCAGCATTTT
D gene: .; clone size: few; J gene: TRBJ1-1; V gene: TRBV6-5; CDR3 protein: CASIYSRTAATLREAFF; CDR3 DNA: TGTGCCAGCATCTACTCCCGGACAGCTGCTACTTTGCGTGAAGCTTTCTTT
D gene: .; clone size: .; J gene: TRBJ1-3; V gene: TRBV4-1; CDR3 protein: CASSQDWGGGLGNTIYF; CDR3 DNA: TGCGCCAGCAGCCAAGATTGGGGGGGGGGCCTTGGAAACACCATATATTTT
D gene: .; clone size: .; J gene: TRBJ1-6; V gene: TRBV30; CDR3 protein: CAWSDGNSPLHF; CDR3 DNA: TGTGCCTGGAGTGATGGGAATTCACCCCTCCACTTT